The 31 T cell receptor beta chains reported below all come from one sample, sequenced in a study of T cell responses to AZD1222 COVID-19 vaccine. Using immunoSEQ multiplex PCR, the repertoire was profiled, and TCRdb retains in-frame clones only, with some absent. The sample lists roughly 140,000 clones; more than 85% were seen once. The sequencing used peripheral blood, collected after recovery from COVID-19. The receptors here all came from an adult who had recovered from COVID-19.

The chain carries TRBV7-9 and TRBJ1-6; tentative D call: TRBD1 (5 bases). The CDR3 totals 16 residues. CDR1 and CDR2 from the germline V gene are SEHNR and FQNEAQ (reference sequence). V was cut by 7 bases and J by 9 bases, with 22 bases left in between. The CDR3 is CASNSNTPGPGSPLHF. The CDR3, as DNA: TGTGCCAGCAACTCGAATACCCCAGGGCCGGGTTCACCCCTCCACTTT.

The chain recombines TRBV5-1 with TRBJ1-3, with 10 bases matching TRBD1. V was pared by 1 base and J by 0 bases, with 4 bases of the junction left unmatched. CDR1 and CDR2 from the germline V gene are SGHRS and YFSETQ. This CDR3 has 17 residues. CDR3 sequence: CASSLIGTGDSGNTIYF. The CDR3 nucleotides read TGCGCCAGCAGCTTGATTGGGACAGGGGACTCTGGAAACACCATATATTTT. Full variable domain (remainder filled in from reference TRBV5-1 and TRBJ1-3): KAGVTQTPRYLIKTRGQQVTLSCSPISGHRSVSWYQQTPGQGLQFLFEYFSETQRNKGNFPGRFSGRQFSNSRSEMNVSTLELGDSALYLCASSLIGTGDSGNTIYFGEGSWLTVV.

The rearrangement joins TRBV3-1 (or the pseudogene TRBV3-2) to TRBJ1-5; the D gene is possibly TRBD1 (5 bases). Germline assignment: CDR1 LGHDT and CDR2 YNNKEL (reference sequence). This CDR3 region has 19 residues. V was clipped by 3 bases and J by 0 bases, with 21 bases between them. The CDR3 sequence is CASSQTPPGTEYSNQPQHF. The CDR3 bases are TGTGCCAGCAGCCAGACCCCGCCTGGGACGGAATATAGCAATCAGCCCCAGCATTTT.

The V and J genes are TRBV20-1 and TRBJ1-4; D ambiguous. Germline CDR1 is DFQATT and CDR2 is SNEGSKA (reference sequence). The CDR3 contains 10 residues. The V end was cut by 5 bases, the J end by 4 bases, with 2 bases between. CDR3 bases: TGCAGTGCTTATAATGAAAAACTGTTTTTT. It encodes CSAYNEKLFF.

CDR3 sequence: CASGTGTGETQYF. The CDR3 nucleotides read TGTGCCAGCGGTACAGGGACGGGGGAGACCCAGTACTTC. The V and J genes are TRBV18 and TRBJ2-5; tentative D call: TRBD1 (6 bases). The CDR3 has 13 amino acids. Deletions cut 8 bases from V and 5 bases from J, with 15 bases between. Germline V gives CDR1 KGHSH, CDR2 LQKENI.

The chain carries TRBV7-2 and TRBJ1-4; D is perhaps TRBD1 (5 bases). Germline V gene lookup returns CDR1 SGHTA and CDR2 FQGNSA. The CDR3 runs to 17 residues. V was clipped by 2 bases and J by 5 bases, with 18 bases between them. In nucleotides, the CDR3 is TGTGCCAGCAGCTTAAGGGGCCGGAGCCTGGGGAATGAAAAACTGTTTTTT. Translating gives CASSLRGRSLGNEKLFF.

This clone was detected once. J is TRBJ2-3 and V is TRBV9; no reliable D call. The V gene's germline CDR1 is SGDLS and CDR2 YYNGEE. Trimming removed 0 bases from V and 5 bases from J, with 10 bases in between. CDR3 length: 14 residues. The CDR3, as DNA: TGTGCCAGCAGCGTAGAGCAGGAAGTAGATACGCAGTATTTT. The encoded protein is CASSVEQEVDTQYF.

J is TRBJ2-6 and V is TRBV27; TRBD1 is a possible D gene (6 bases). Trimming stripped 6 bases from V and 1 base from J, with 10 bases between. This CDR3 spans 15 amino acids. Germline CDR1 reads MNHEY; CDR2 reads SMNVEV (reference sequence). The CDR3 bases are TGTGCCAGCAGGGCTACAGGGTCTGGGGCCAACGTCCTGACTTTC. It specifies CASRATGSGANVLTF. Looking up the rest from reference TRBV27 and TRBJ2-6 gives the full variable domain: EAQVTQNPRYLITVTGKKLTVTCSQNMNHEYMSWYRQDPGLGLRQIYYSMNVEVTDKGDVPEGYKVSRKEKRNFPLILESPSPNQTSLYFCASRATGSGANVLTFGAGSRLTVL.

This clone was detected only a few times. V gene TRBV4-2 combines with J gene TRBJ1-6, with D uncertain. In germline, CDR1 is LGHNA, CDR2 YNFKEQ. V shed 1 base and J shed 8 bases, with 6 bases lying between them. There are 13 residues in the CDR3. The CDR3 DNA sequence: TGTGCCAGCAGCCAAGTCGCTGATTCACCCCTCCACTTT. Translation gives CASSQVADSPLHF.

V gene TRBV19 combines with J gene TRBJ2-1; 7 bases are shared with TRBD1. This CDR3 region has 15 residues. Germline CDR1 LNHDA, CDR2 SQIVND (reference sequence). V gave up 6 bases and J gave up 5 bases; unmatched junction bases: 10. CDR3 region: CASRNLGGADNEQFF. In nucleotides, the CDR3 is TGTGCCAGTAGGAACTTAGGGGGCGCGGACAATGAGCAGTTCTTC.

V usage is TRBV18 and J usage is TRBJ2-1, with TRBD2 identical over 11 bases. CDR3 length: 15 amino acids. J lost 4 bases, V lost 3 bases, and 2 bases had no gene match. The germline V gene encodes CDR1 KGHSH and CDR2 LQKENI. This CDR3 reads CASSPLAGGYNEQFF. In DNA, the CDR3 is TGTGCCAGCTCACCCCTAGCGGGGGGATACAATGAGCAGTTCTTC.

The chain recombines TRBV11-1 with TRBJ2-3; 8 bases align to TRBD1. CDR3 size: 14 residues. Germline lookup yields CDR1 SGHAT and CDR2 FQDESV (reference sequence). The V and J ends lost 6 bases and 4 bases, in that order; junction bases with no gene match: 6. The CDR3 nucleotides read TGTGCCAGCAGTCCGGACAGGGATGCAGATACGCAGTATTTT. Translated, it gives CASSPDRDADTQYF.

As to this clone: Distinct nucleotide sequences in the sample also encode this CDR3. This chain joins TRBV3-1 (or the pseudogene TRBV3-2) and TRBJ2-1; D remains unclear. V was shortened by 1 base and J by 6 bases, with 7 bases between the two germline ends. The CDR3 sequence is 13 residues long. The germline CDR1 and CDR2 sequences are LGHDT and YNNKEL (reference sequence). CDR3 amino acids: CASSQVLGNEQFF. The CDR3 DNA follows: TGTGCCAGCAGCCAAGTTTTGGGCAATGAGCAGTTCTTC.

This clone was detected only once. The chain combines TRBV11-2 with TRBJ2-7; the D is unclear. The V end was cut by 0 bases, the J end by 6 bases, with 15 bases between. CDR1 and CDR2 (germline): SGHAT, FQNNGV. CDR3 length: 15 amino acids. The CDR3 sequence: CASSLDLSMTSEQYF. CDR3 coding DNA: TGTGCCAGCAGCTTAGACCTATCAATGACCTCCGAGCAGTACTTC.

Only one count was recorded for this clone. The chain links TRBV5-4 to TRBJ2-2, with 7 bases identical to TRBD1. CDR1 and CDR2 from the germline V gene are SGHNT and YYREEE (reference sequence). This CDR3 is built from 17 residues. J was trimmed by 7 bases and V by 4 bases; bases with no gene match: 16. CDR3: CASSVGVYRGPGGELFF. CDR3 nucleotides: TGTGCCAGCAGCGTGGGTGTCTACAGGGGACCGGGCGGGGAGCTGTTTTTT.

V usage is TRBV9 and J usage is TRBJ2-1, with 8 bases lining up with TRBD1. Trimming took 4 bases from V and 2 from J; bases not matched to a gene: 5. Germline CDR1 is SGDLS and CDR2 is YYNGEE. The CDR3 is 15 amino acids. CDR3 coding DNA: TGTGCCAGCAGCTCCGGACAGGGTACCTACAATGAGCAGTTCTTC. This codes for CASSSGQGTYNEQFF.

V and J are TRBV4-2 and TRBJ2-1; D gene unclear. From germline, CDR1 is LGHNA and CDR2 YNFKEQ. Trimming shortened V by 0 bases and J by 5 bases, and 8 bases separated the two germline ends. CDR3 length: 14 residues. The CDR3, as DNA: TGTGCCAGCAGCCAAGAGGCCCGGAACAATGAGCAGTTCTTC. Its translation: CASSQEARNNEQFF.

CDR3 coding DNA: TGTGCCAGCTCACCCTTAGGACAGGCTCTTGAGAAGACCGGGGAGCTGTTTTTT. The encoded protein is CASSPLGQALEKTGELFF. The chain joins TRBV18 to TRBJ2-2, with 7 bases fitting TRBD1. Trimming cost V 3 bases and J 5 bases; bases outside gene matches: 15. Germline-derived CDR1 and CDR2 are KGHSH and LQKENI. This CDR3 has 18 amino acids.

The chain carries TRBV10-3 and TRBJ2-7; the match to TRBD1 covers 8 bases. Germline CDR1 and CDR2: ENHRY and SYGVKD. V dropped 0 bases and J dropped 4; count of bases not matched to a gene: 5. The length of the CDR3 is 15 residues. CDR3 residues: CAISESGQGSYEQYF. Written as DNA, the CDR3 is TGTGCCATCAGTGAGTCCGGACAGGGCTCGTACGAGCAGTACTTC.

There are a few counts of this clone. The chain is built from TRBV5-1 and TRBJ1-2; TRBD1 matches 10 bases. Germline V lookup: CDR1 SGHRS, CDR2 YFSETQ. The CDR3 length is 15 residues. J gave up 6 bases and V 1 base, and 6 bases lay outside the gene matches. CDR3 nucleotide sequence: TGCGCCAGCAGCTTGAGGCCCGGGACAGGGGATGGCTACACCTTC. Protein: CASSLRPGTGDGYTF.

The gene calls are TRBV19 and TRBJ2-6; D not resolved. This CDR3 region has 16 residues. CDR1 and CDR2 (germline): LNHDA, SQIVND (reference sequence). The V and J ends lost 0 bases and 4 bases respectively, with 10 bases between them. The CDR3 spells CASSIEAPTGANVLTF. For the CDR3, the DNA is TGTGCCAGTAGTATAGAGGCCCCGACCGGGGCCAACGTCCTGACTTTC.

The chain uses TRBV2 and TRBJ1-1; D is unresolved. The V end was cut by 8 bases, the J end by 8 bases, with 15 bases between. Germline V gene sequence: CDR1 SNHLY, CDR2 FYNNEI. The CDR3 length is 12 residues. CDR3: CASHGRGEEAFF. DNA for the CDR3: TGTGCCAGCCACGGTAGAGGAGAAGAAGCTTTCTTT. Full variable domain (rest looked up from reference TRBV2 and TRBJ1-1): EPEVTQTPSHQVTQMGQEVILRCVPISNHLYFYWYRQILGQKVEFLVSFYNNEISEKSEIFDDQFSVERPDGSNFTLKIRSTKLEDSAMYFCASHGRGEEAFFGQGTRLTVV.

This chain links TRBV29-1 with TRBJ1-4; TRBD1 matches at 9 bases. The germline V gene has CDR1 SQVTM and CDR2 ANQGSEA. Trimming took 1 base from V and 5 from J; bases not matched to a gene: 5. This CDR3 contains 15 residues. CDR3 DNA sequence: TGCAGCGTTGAAGGACAGGGGGATGGAAATGAAAAACTGTTTTTT. Its translation: CSVEGQGDGNEKLFF.

The chain links TRBV18 to TRBJ2-2; D remains unclear. Trimming cost V 2 bases and J 1 base, with 17 bases left between them. Germline loops: CDR1 KGHSH, CDR2 LQKENI. CDR3 size: 18 residues. The CDR3 sequence is CASSPLNTRSRNTGELFF. Here the CDR3 DNA reads TGTGCCAGCTCACCATTAAATACTCGCTCTAGGAACACCGGGGAGCTGTTTTTT.

The gene calls are TRBV19 and TRBJ1-1; D might be TRBD1 (6 bases). Per germline, CDR1 LNHDA and CDR2 SQIVND (reference sequence). V was pared by 5 bases and J by 2 bases, with 15 bases between. The CDR3 totals 15 residues. The CDR3 coding sequence is TGTGCCAGTAGTCTTGGGGGCAGGGCTAACACTGAAGCTTTCTTT. It codes for CASSLGGRANTEAFF.

The V and J genes are TRBV6-2 or TRBV6-3 and TRBJ2-2; D is unresolved. CDR3 length equals 14 residues. The V end was cut by 5 bases, the J end by 6 bases, with 13 bases between. Germline CDR1 and CDR2: MNHEY and SVGEGT. CDR3 amino acids: CASSDLPRAGELFF. For the CDR3, the DNA is TGTGCCAGCAGTGACCTACCTAGAGCCGGGGAGCTGTTTTTT.

V gene TRBV5-1 combines with J gene TRBJ2-2, with D maybe TRBD1 (5 bases). Germline CDR1 is SGHRS and CDR2 is YFSETQ. Trimming removed 4 bases at V and 8 bases at J, with 12 bases between. This CDR3 comprises 13 residues. The DNA for the CDR3 is TGCGCCAGCAGCGCCGACAGCACTGGGGAGCTGTTTTTT. This translates into CASSADSTGELFF. Full variable domain (missing parts from reference TRBV5-1 and TRBJ2-2): KAGVTQTPRYLIKTRGQQVTLSCSPISGHRSVSWYQQTPGQGLQFLFEYFSETQRNKGNFPGRFSGRQFSNSRSEMNVSTLELGDSALYLCASSADSTGELFFGEGSRLTVL.

V usage is TRBV6-5 and J usage is TRBJ1-1; D perhaps matches TRBD1 (6 bases). V was cut by 8 bases and J by 4 bases, with 17 bases left in between. Germline V gene sequence: CDR1 MNHEY, CDR2 SVGAGI. This CDR3 is 14 amino acids long. CDR3 protein: CASPERAGATEAFF. CDR3 coding DNA: TGTGCCAGCCCCGAGAGGGCGGGGGCCACTGAAGCTTTCTTT.

The count of this clone is one. The gene calls are TRBV4-3 and TRBJ2-5; possible D gene TRBD1, 5 bases. Trimming pared 1 base from V and 5 bases from J, leaving 17 bases between. Germline lookup yields CDR1 LGHNA and CDR2 YSLEER. This CDR3 region has 16 residues. DNA of the CDR3: TGCGCCAGCAGCCAAGTAGTCAGTGGGGCCTTGGAGACCCAGTACTTC. This sequence encodes CASSQVVSGALETQYF.

This clone has just one count. This chain connects TRBV27 to TRBJ1-3, with no clear D. Germline lookup yields CDR1 MNHEY and CDR2 SMNVEV (reference sequence). V lost 2 bases and J 3 bases, leaving 5 bases between the germline ends. This CDR3 contains 13 residues. The CDR3 nucleotides are TGTGCCAGCAGTTTAAGCAATGGAAACACCATATATTTT. Translating it yields CASSLSNGNTIYF.

The rearrangement joins TRBV18 to TRBJ1-2; no firm D call. This CDR3 spans 15 amino acids. In germline, CDR1 is KGHSH, CDR2 LQKENI. The V end was cut by 6 bases, the J end by 4 bases, with 18 bases between. The CDR3: CASSPEGFSGYGYTF. The CDR3 DNA follows: TGTGCCAGCTCGCCAGAGGGTTTCAGCGGCTATGGCTACACCTTC. The whole variable domain, filled in from reference TRBV18 and TRBJ1-2, reads NAGVMQNPRHLVRRRGQEARLRCSPMKGHSHVYWYRQLPEEGLKFMVYLQKENIIDESGMPKERFSAEFPKEGPSILRIQQVVRGDSAAYFCASSPEGFSGYGYTFGSGTRLTVV.